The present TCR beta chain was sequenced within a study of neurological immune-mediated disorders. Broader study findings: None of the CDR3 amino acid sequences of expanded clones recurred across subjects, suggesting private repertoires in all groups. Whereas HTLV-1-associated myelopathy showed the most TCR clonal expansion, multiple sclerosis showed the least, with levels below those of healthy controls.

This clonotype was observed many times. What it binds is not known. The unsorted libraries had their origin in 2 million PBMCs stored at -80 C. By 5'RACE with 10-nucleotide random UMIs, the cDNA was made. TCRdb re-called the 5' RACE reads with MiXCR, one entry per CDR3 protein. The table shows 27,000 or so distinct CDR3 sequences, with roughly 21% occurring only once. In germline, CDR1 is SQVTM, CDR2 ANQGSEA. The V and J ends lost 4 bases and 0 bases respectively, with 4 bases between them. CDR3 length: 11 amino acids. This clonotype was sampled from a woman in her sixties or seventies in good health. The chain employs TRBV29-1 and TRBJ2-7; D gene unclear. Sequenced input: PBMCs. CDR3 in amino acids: CSVGISYEQYF. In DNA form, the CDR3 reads TGCAGCGTTGGAATCTCCTACGAGCAGTACTTC.